This T cell receptor beta chain was identified during a study of immune evolution from preneoplasia to lung adenocarcinoma. Study-level points and caveats: From normal lung to invasive adenocarcinoma, top clone frequencies appeared to decrease. Normal lung had highest clonality; later lesions appeared denser, more diverse.

Assay used: immunoSEQ multiplex PCR; TCRdb lists only in-frame clones, some missing. The sample consists of 9,500 to 10,000 clones, around 83% of them appearing once. A note on this clone: What it binds is not known.

Resections took place in Japan or China from the mid-2010s to the late 2010s. After pathologic assessment, macro-dissection selected premalignant or tumor cells for extraction. Sequencing was done on a sample of FFPE minimally invasive lung adenocarcinoma tissue. The TCR sequence derives from a person aged 65-85 years with lung adenocarcinoma. Some clones in this sample may be carry-over from other donors' samples.

The CDR3 is CASSQEVLTGTGGTEAFF. The DNA for the CDR3 is TGTGCCAGCAGCCAAGAGGTCCTAACCGGGACAGGGGGCACTGAAGCTTTCTTT. The chain combines TRBV4-2 with TRBJ1-1, with 11 bases identical to TRBD1. This CDR3 is built from 18 residues. Germline trimming cut 0 bases from V and 4 bases from J; bases unmatched to any gene: 10. The V gene's germline CDR1 is LGHNA and CDR2 YNFKEQ.